The 10 T cell receptor beta chains in this list originate from one sample, sequenced in a study of T cells in women clearing cervical HPV infection. Measured with immunoSEQ multiplex PCR; TCRdb has only the in-frame clones, and not every one. The sample includes 30,000 to 45,000 clones. The specimen was blood buffy coat. All receptors come from a woman between 18 and 69 years old with a cervical HPV16 infection that either progressed to CIN3+ or cleared (not recorded which).

A remark on this clone: With the read ending 3 residues before the CDR3 end, the germline J gene is used to fill in that end. V and J are TRBV10-3 and TRBJ2-2; D not resolved. V lost 5 bases to trimming and J lost 3 bases, with 19 bases between them. The CDR3 is made up of 17 amino acids. Looked up from germline, CDR1 is ENHRY and CDR2 is SYGVKD. The DNA read from the CDR3 is TGTGCCATCAGTCAACGCGGCCCAGAGTTGGACACCGGGGAG. Its protein is CAISQRGPELDTGE. The whole CDR3 sequence reads CAISQRGPELDTGELFF.

The covered CDR3 bases are TGTGCCAGCAGCCTCGCTGAGGGGGCTAGTAATGAAAAA. This sequence encodes CASSLAEGASNEK. The complete CDR3 sequence is CASSLAEGASNEKLFF. The rearrangement joins TRBV7-8 to TRBJ1-4; 7 nucleotides agree with TRBD1. The read terminates 3 residues ahead of where the CDR3 ends, so the germline J gene completes it. V lost 5 bases to trimming and J lost 4 bases; unmatched junction nucleotides: 10. The CDR3 consists of 16 residues. CDR1 SGHVS and CDR2 FQNEAQ come from the germline V gene.

For this clone: The CDR3 goes on 3 residues after the read ends, and that part is filled in from the germline J gene. The gene calls are TRBV7-3 and TRBJ2-1; 9 bases align to TRBD1. CDR1 SGHTA and CDR2 FQGTGA come from the germline V gene. After removal of 4 bases from V and 8 bases from J, the junction contained 9 bases not matched to a gene. The CDR3 totals 15 residues. The sequenced part of the CDR3 DNA is TGTGCCAGCAGCTCCCGACAGGGGGGAAGGGATGAG. Protein product: CASSSRQGGRDE. The entire CDR3 is CASSSRQGGRDEQFF. The full variable domain, in which reference TRBV7-3 and TRBJ2-1 provide the parts outside the CDR3, is GAGVSQTPSNKVTEKGKYVELRCDPISGHTALYWYRQSLGQGPEFLIYFQGTGAADDSGLPNDRFFAVRPEGSVSTLKIQRTERGDSAVYLCASSSRQGGRDEQFFGPGTRLTVL.

On this clone itself: The sequenced fragment ends 3 residues before the CDR3 boundary, so the rest is inferred from the germline J gene. The rearrangement uses TRBV7-9 and TRBJ2-4; TRBD1 matches 11 bases. CDR1 and CDR2 (germline): SEHNR, FQNEAQ (reference sequence). The CDR3 length is 15 residues. CDR3 protein: CASSLGGQGDYGQYF. Incomplete CDR3 DNA: TGTGCCAGCAGCTTAGGGGGACAGGGGGACTATGGT.

A note on this clone: The sequenced fragment ends 3 residues before the CDR3 boundary, so the rest is inferred from the germline J gene. The chain is built from TRBV6-2 or TRBV6-3 and TRBJ2-5, with no clear D. The CDR3 is made up of 14 amino acids. CDR1 is MNHEY, CDR2 SVGEGT, per germline. The V gene lost 3 bases and the J gene lost 4 bases, with 12 bases spanning the gap. CDR3 DNA, as far as it was read: TGTGCCAGCAGTTATCTCCTGGTCGGAGAGACC. It translates to CASSYLLVGET. The whole CDR3 is CASSYLLVGETQYF.

With regard to this clone: Read coverage stops 3 residues before the CDR3 terminus; the germline J gene supplies the remainder. The gene calls are TRBV7-2 and TRBJ2-3, with 9 positions matching TRBD1. The germline CDR1 and CDR2 sequences are SGHTA and FQGNSA. This CDR3 comprises 15 residues. The CDR3 reads CASSLGTRQGGTQYF. Partial CDR3 DNA: TGTGCCAGCAGCTTAGGCACCCGACAGGGGGGGACG.

On this clone: The read terminates 3 residues ahead of where the CDR3 ends, so the germline J gene completes it. The chain carries TRBV5-1 and TRBJ2-1; TRBD1 agrees at 7 bases. The germline V gene encodes CDR1 SGHRS and CDR2 YFSETQ. There are 17 residues in the CDR3. The V gene end was trimmed by 2 bases and the J gene end by 0 bases; junction bases not matched to a gene: 8. Incomplete CDR3 DNA: TGCGCCAGCAGCTTTGCGACAGGGCCAAGCTCCTACAATGAG. Amino acids: CASSFATGPSSYNE. The entire CDR3 sequence reads CASSFATGPSSYNEQFF.

Of note for this clone: Read data end 3 residues before the CDR3 end; the end is taken from the germline J gene. V and J are TRBV2 and TRBJ2-3; 7 nucleotides align to TRBD2. V shed 4 bases, J shed 3 bases, and the junction held 4 bases outside the gene matches. The V gene's germline CDR1 is SNHLY and CDR2 FYNNEI. This CDR3 comprises 14 residues. The CDR3 sequence: CASSGQGGTDTQYF. CDR3 bases read: TGTGCCAGCAGTGGCCAGGGAGGGACAGATACG.

To note about this clone: Read coverage stops 3 residues before the CDR3 terminus; the germline J gene supplies the remainder. The chain recombines TRBV5-6 with TRBJ2-5; a weak D match, TRBD1 (5 bases). Trimming cost V 2 bases and J 3 bases, with 11 bases left between them. Per the germline V gene, CDR1 is SGHDT and CDR2 is YYEEEE. The CDR3 contains 14 residues. This CDR3 reads CASSFDIREETQYF. The part of the CDR3 DNA that was read is TGTGCCAGCAGCTTTGATATCAGGGAAGAGACC.

In regard to this clone: The CDR3 end is not reached by the read, which stops 3 residues before it; the germline J gene fills it in. This chain links TRBV6-1 with TRBJ2-1; 11 bases fit TRBD2. The germline CDR1 and CDR2 sequences are MNHNS and SASEGT. This CDR3 spans 15 amino acids. The V gene end was trimmed by 3 bases and the J gene end by 8 bases; junction bases not matched to a gene: 6. CDR3 DNA, as far as it was read: TGTGCCAGCAGTGAGGATAGCGGGGGGGCCTATGAG. Protein product: CASSEDSGGAYE. From start to end, the CDR3 is CASSEDSGGAYEQFF.